A single T cell receptor (beta chain) is shown here with its context. What it recognizes is unknown. The method was immunoSEQ multiplex PCR; TCRdb's version includes in-frame clones alone and lacks a portion of them. The data contain approximately 89,000 clones, under 95% of them singletons. The data belong to a study of T cell responses to AZD1222 COVID-19 vaccine. CDR3 length equals 13 residues. General study points: The span of vaccine-associated CD4 TCRs extended across spike, with dominance at 160-218 and 743-854. Reportedly, close to half of spike-specific TCRs are directed against unmutated variant regions.

The sequence was obtained from an adult in good health. The genes are TRBV21-1 and TRBJ2-1; the DNA was not compared with TRBD2, the D call given in the table. TRBV21-1 is listed as a pseudogene. The material sequenced was peripheral blood, taken on day 0 of MenACWY control vaccination. The CDR3 spells CASSDTERDEQFF. The CDR3 DNA sequence: TGTGCCAGCAGCGACACGGAGAGGGATGAGCAGTTCTTC.